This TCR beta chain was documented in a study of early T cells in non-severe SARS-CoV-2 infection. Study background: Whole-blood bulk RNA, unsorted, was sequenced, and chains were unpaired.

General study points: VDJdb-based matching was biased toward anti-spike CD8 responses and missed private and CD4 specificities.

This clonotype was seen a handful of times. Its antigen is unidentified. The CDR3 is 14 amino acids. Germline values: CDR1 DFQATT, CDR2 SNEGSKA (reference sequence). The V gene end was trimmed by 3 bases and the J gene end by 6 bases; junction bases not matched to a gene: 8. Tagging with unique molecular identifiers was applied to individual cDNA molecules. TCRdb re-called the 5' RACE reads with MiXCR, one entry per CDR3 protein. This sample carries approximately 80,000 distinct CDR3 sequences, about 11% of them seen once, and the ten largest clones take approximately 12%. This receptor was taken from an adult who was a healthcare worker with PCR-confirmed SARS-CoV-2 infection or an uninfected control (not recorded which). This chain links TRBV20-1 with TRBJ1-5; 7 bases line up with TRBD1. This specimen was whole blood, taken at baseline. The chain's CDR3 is CSASNGGGTQPQHF. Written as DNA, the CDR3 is TGCAGTGCTAGCAACGGAGGGGGCACTCAGCCCCAGCATTTT.